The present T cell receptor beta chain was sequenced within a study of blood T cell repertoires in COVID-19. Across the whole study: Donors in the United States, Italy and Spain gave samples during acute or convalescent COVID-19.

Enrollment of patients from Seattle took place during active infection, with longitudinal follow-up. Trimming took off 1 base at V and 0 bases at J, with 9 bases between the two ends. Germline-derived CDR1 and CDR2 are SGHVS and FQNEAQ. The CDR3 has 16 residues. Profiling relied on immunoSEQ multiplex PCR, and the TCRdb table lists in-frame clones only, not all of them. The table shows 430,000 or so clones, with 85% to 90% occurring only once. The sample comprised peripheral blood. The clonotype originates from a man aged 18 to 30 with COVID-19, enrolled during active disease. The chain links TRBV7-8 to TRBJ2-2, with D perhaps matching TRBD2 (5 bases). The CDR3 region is CASSLGLAANTGELFF. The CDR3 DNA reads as TGTGCCAGCAGCTTAGGTCTAGCCGCGAACACCGGGGAGCTGTTTTTT.